What follows describes a single T cell receptor beta chain. Antigen specificity is unknown. This CDR3 has 16 amino acids. Germline V gene sequence: CDR1 MDHEN, CDR2 SYDVKM. Between the trimmed V and J ends, which lost 4 bases and 4 bases, there was a span of 19 bases. This sample was included in a study of shared clonotypes between healthy human individuals. Study overall: Ranging from 18 to 49 in age, donors were a couple of women and a few men.

All the donors were Caucasian adults who lived in Nashville, Tennessee. Study outcomes and limitations: Rarefaction revealed incomplete sorted-subset sequencing despite large depth. Across a handful of donors, naive CD4 shared roughly 5%, naive CD8 around 3.8%, memory CD4 more than 2%, memory CD8 about 0.4%.

Sequencing used immunoSEQ multiplex PCR; TCRdb keeps in-frame clones, though not all of them. Of 2 million to 2.5 million clones listed, around 95% were seen once; the top ten hold 0.13%. Sequenced material: naive CD4+ T cells sorted from blood. Subset noted: CD45RA+ positively selected. The chain couples TRBV28 to TRBJ1-2; D gene uncertain. This clonotype was sampled from a man aged 18 to 29 in good health. CDR3 nucleotides: TGTGCCAGCAGTTCCCCTGGAAAGGGAAGCTCCTATGGCTACACCTTC. Amino acid sequence: CASSSPGKGSSYGYTF.